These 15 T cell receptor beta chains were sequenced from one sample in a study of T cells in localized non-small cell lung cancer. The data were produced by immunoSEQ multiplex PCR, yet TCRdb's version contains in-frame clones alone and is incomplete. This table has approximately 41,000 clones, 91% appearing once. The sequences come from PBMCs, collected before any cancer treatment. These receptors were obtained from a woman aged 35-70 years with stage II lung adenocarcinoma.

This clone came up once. The CDR3 loop reads CASSRFGMGTDTQYF. The CDR3 DNA reads as TGTGCCAGCAGTCGTTTCGGTATGGGCACAGATACGCAGTATTTT. The rearrangement uses TRBV7-6 and TRBJ2-3; no clear D gene. Between the trimmed V and J ends, which lost 6 bases and 1 base, there was a span of 14 bases. The germline V gene has CDR1 SGHVS and CDR2 FNYEAQ. This CDR3 region has 15 residues.

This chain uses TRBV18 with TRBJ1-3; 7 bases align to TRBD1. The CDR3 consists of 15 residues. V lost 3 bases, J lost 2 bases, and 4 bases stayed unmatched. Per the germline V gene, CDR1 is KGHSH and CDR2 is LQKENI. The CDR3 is CASSPDRNTGNTIYF. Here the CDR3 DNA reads TGTGCCAGCTCACCGGACAGGAATACTGGAAACACCATATATTTT. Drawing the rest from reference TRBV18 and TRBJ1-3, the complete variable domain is NAGVMQNPRHLVRRRGQEARLRCSPMKGHSHVYWYRQLPEEGLKFMVYLQKENIIDESGMPKERFSAEFPKEGPSILRIQQVVRGDSAAYFCASSPDRNTGNTIYFGEGSWLTVV.

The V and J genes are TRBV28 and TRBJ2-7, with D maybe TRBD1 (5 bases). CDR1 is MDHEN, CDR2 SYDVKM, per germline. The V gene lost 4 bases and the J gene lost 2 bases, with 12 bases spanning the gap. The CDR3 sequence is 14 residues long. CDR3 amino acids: CASSSTMGPYEQYF. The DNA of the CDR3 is TGTGCCAGCAGTTCAACAATGGGGCCCTACGAGCAGTACTTC.

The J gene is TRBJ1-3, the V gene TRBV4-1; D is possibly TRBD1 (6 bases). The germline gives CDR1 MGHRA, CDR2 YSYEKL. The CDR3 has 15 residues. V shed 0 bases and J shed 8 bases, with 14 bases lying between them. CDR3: CASSQDNREVYTIYF. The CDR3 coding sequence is TGCGCCAGCAGCCAAGATAACAGGGAGGTTTACACCATATATTTT.

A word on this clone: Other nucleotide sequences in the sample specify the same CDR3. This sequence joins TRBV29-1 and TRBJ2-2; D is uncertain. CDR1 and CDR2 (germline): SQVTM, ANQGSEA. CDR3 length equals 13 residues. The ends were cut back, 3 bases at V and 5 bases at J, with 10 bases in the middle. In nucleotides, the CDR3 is TGCAGCGTTGATAGGGCCGGAACCGGGGAGCTGTTTTTT. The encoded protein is CSVDRAGTGELFF.

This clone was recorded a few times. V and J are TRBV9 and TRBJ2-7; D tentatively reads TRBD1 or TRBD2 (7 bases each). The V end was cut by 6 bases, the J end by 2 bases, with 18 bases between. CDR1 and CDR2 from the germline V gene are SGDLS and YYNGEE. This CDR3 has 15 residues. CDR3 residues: CASTPGQRDTYEQYF. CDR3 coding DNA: TGTGCCAGCACCCCGGGACAGCGGGATACCTACGAGCAGTACTTC.

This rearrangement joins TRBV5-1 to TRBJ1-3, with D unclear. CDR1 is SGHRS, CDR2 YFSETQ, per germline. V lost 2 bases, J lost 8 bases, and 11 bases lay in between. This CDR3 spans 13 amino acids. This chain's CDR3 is CASSLAPEDTIYF. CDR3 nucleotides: TGCGCCAGCAGCTTAGCCCCTGAGGACACCATATATTTT.

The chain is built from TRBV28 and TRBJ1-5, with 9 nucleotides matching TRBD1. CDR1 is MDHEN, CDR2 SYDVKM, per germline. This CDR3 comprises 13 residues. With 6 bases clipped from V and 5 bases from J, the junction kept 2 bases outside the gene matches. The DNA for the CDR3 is TGTGCCAGCAGCTGGACAGGGGATCAGCCCCAGCATTTT. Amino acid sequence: CASSWTGDQPQHF. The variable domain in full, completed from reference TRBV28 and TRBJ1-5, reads DVKVTQSSRYLVKRTGEKVFLECVQDMDHENMFWYRQDPGLGLRLIYFSYDVKMKEKGDIPEGYSVSREKKERFSLILESASTNQTSMYLCASSWTGDQPQHFGDGTRLSIL.

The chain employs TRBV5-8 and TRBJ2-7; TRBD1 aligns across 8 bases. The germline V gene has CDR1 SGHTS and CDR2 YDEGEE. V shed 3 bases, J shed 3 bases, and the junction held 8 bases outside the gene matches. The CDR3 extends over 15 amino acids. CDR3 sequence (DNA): TGTGCCAGCAGCTCTATTAGACAGGGGAGCTACGAGCAGTACTTC. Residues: CASSSIRQGSYEQYF.

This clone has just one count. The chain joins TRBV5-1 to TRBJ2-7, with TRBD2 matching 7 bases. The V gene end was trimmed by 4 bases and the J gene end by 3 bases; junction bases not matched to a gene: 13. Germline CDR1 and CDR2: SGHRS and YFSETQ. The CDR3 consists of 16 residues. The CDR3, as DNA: TGCGCCAGCAGCCCCGGGGGGAGGGAGATCTACTACGAGCAGTACTTC. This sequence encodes CASSPGGREIYYEQYF.

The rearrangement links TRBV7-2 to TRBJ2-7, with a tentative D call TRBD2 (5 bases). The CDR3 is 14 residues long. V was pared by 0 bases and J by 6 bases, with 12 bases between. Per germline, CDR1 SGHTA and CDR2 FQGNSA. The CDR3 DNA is TGTGCCAGCAGCTTAGCGCGGACTCCGGGCGAGCAGTACTTC. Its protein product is CASSLARTPGEQYF.

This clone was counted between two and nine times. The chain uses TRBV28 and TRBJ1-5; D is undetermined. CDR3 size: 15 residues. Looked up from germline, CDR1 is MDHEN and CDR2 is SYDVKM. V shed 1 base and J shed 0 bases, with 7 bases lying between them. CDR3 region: CASSLFAYSNQPQHF. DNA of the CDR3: TGTGCCAGCAGTTTATTCGCGTATAGCAATCAGCCCCAGCATTTT.

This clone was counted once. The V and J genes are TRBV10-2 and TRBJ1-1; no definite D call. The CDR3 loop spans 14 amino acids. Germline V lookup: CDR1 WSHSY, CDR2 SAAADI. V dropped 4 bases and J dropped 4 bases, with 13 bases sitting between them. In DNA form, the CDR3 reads TGCGCCAGCAGTGGAGGGCGATTGAGCACTGAAGCTTTCTTT. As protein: CASSGGRLSTEAFF.

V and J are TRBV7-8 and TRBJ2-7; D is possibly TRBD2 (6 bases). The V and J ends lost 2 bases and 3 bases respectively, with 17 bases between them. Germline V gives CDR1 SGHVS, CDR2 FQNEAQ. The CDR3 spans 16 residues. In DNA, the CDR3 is TGTGCCAGCAGCTTACACACGTCCAGCGGGCTCTACGAGCAGTACTTC. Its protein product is CASSLHTSSGLYEQYF. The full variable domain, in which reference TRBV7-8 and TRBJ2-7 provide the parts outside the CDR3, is GAGVSQSPRYKVAKRGQDVALRCDPISGHVSLFWYQQALGQGPEFLTYFQNEAQLDKSGLPSDRFFAERPEGSVSTLKIQRTQQEDSAVYLCASSLHTSSGLYEQYFGPGTRLTVT.

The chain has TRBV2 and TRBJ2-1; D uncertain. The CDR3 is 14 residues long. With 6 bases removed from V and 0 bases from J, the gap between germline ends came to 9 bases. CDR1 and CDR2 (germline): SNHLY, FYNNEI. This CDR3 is CASRGGSSYNEQFF. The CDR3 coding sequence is TGTGCCAGCAGAGGCGGAAGCTCCTACAATGAGCAGTTCTTC.